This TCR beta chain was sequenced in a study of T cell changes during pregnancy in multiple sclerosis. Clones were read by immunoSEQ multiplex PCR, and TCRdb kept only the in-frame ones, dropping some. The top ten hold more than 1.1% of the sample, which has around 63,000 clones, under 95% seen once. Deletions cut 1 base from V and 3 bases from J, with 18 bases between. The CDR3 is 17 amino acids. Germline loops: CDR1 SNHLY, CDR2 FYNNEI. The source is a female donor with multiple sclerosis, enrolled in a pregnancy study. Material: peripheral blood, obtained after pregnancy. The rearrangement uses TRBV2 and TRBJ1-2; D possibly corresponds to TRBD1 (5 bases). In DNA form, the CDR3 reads TGTGCCAGCAGTGAAGATAGGGGAGGCATAACTCACTATGGCTACACCTTC. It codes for CASSEDRGGITHYGYTF. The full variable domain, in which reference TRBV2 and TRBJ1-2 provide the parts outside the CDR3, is EPEVTQTPSHQVTQMGQEVILRCVPISNHLYFYWYRQILGQKVEFLVSFYNNEISEKSEIFDDQFSVERPDGSNFTLKIRSTKLEDSAMYFCASSEDRGGITHYGYTFGSGTRLTVV.